This record looks at one TCR beta chain sequence and its context. Its antigen is unidentified. These data originate in a study of cytomegalovirus exposure and HLA in healthy donors. The PCR used 60 Vbeta and 13 Jbeta primers. Assay used: immunoSEQ multiplex PCR; TCRdb lists only in-frame clones, some missing. The repertoire holds 150,000 or so clones, with approximately 81% as singletons. Germline assignment: CDR1 MNHEY and CDR2 SMNVEV (reference sequence). V was trimmed by 5 bases and J by 3 bases, leaving 11 bases between them. The CDR3 length is 13 residues. Broader study findings: Reportedly, TCR beta sequences accurately predicted HLA-A and HLA-B alleles in most subjects. Per a later analysis, HLA-associated TCR beta chains showed more clonal expansion than other, equally common TCR beta chains.

The genes are TRBV27 and TRBJ2-7; tentative D call: TRBD2 (6 bases). Input material: PBMCs. The receptor comes from a boy aged 2-15 years in good health and CMV-seronegative. Here the CDR3 DNA reads TGTGCCAGCAGTAGCGGGCCGGGCTACGAGCAGTACTTC. As protein: CASSSGPGYEQYF.